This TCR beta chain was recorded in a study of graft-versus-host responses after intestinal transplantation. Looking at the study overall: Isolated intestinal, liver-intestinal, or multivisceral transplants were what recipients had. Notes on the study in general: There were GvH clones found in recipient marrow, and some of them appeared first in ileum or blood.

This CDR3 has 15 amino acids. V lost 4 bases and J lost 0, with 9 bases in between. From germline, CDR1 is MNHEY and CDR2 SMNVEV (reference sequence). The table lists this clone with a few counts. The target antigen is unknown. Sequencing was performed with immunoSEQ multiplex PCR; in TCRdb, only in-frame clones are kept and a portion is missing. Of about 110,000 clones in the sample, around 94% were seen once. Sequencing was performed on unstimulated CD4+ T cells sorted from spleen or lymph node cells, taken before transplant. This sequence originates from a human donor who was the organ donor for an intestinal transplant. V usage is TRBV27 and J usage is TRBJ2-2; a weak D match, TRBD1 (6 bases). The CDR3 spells CASSWNRANTGELFF. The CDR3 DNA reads TGTGCCAGCAGTTGGAACAGGGCGAACACCGGGGAGCTGTTTTTT.